The entry below gives a single T cell receptor (beta chain) sequence along with its context. This clonotype showed up just a few times. Its antigen has not been determined. Base quality data are lacking; no much larger clone is found one base away. The entry originates in a study of identical twins (dated by TCRdb to 2015 to 2016). At the level of the whole study: TCR alpha and beta repertoires from monozygotic twins, unrelated adults of various ages and cord blood were deep-sequenced to test whether fetal clonotypes persist. To rule out contamination, the twin experiments were replicated at different times with different library preparation protocols.

Every donor was a healthy Caucasian. Counted from cysteine to phenylalanine, this CDR3 has 16 amino acids. Solely the CDR3 DNA is kept, with 48 bases framed from the first base. As encoded in the germline V gene, CDR1 is SGHTA while CDR2 is FQGNSA. V trim: 0 bases; J trim: 6 bases; unmatched bases: 6. Results and caveats for the whole study, not just this receptor: In monozygotic twins, recombination models systematically underestimated out-of-frame TCR alpha sharing, but the models matched the sharing seen between unrelated individuals. A weaker excess of twin sharing was found in beta out-of-frame sequences because the signal-to-noise ratio was lowered by fewer shared sequences. Zero-insertion analyses could be partly confounded by invariant T cells such as MAIT and iNKT, though diverse VJ usage argued against such confounding for most clonotypes. Fewer insertions were carried by abundant cord blood beta clonotypes; a weaker similar trend was observed in young adult naive repertoires, while no such trend was observed in memory repertoires. Out-of-frame TCR alpha sequences shared between twins showed an excess of low generation-probability sequences compared with coincidental sharing between unrelated individuals. Because the same donors could not be followed over many years, conclusions were based on cross-sectional statistical analysis.

Library prep was done by 5' RACE. For sequencing, an Illumina HiSeq 2000 was employed. Template switching introduced a universal primer binding site; the final cDNA contained a unique molecular identifier, enabling accurate counting of TCR cDNA molecules. Specific primers in the conserved constant-segment region were used to synthesize first-strand cDNA for the TCR alpha and beta chains. To control for contamination, every cDNA library carried two barcodes: a SMART-Mk sample barcode plus Illumina barcodes. TruSeq adapter sequences and Illumina sample barcodes were added in two successive PCR steps. The TCR alpha and beta cDNA libraries were sequenced on the Illumina HiSeq platform using custom primers. As for the original processing: Raw reads were processed with MiGEC to extract unique molecular identifiers, and MiXCR was used to determine CDR3 positions. Recombination models were inferred per individual with the repgenHMM and IGoR tools using an EM algorithm. Shared clonotype analysis was performed with the tcR package in R, normalizing sharing by the product of cloneset sizes. Out-of-frame nonproductive sequences were analyzed to study raw recombination free of thymic and clonal selection effects. TCRdb reran the public reads through fastp at Q25 and MiXCR, keeping productive beta chains. Merged by CDR3 protein, the rows form single entries marked with the most common genes and DNA. The V and J calls here are based on TCRdb, not the publication. Recorded for this sample are about 1.7 million distinct CDR3 sequences; around 29% of them occurred a single time. Less than 0.35% of the sample is held by the ten biggest clonotypes.

The chain uses TRBV7-2 and TRBJ2-3; 10 bases in the junction line up with TRBD2. Specimen: cord blood. The clonotype originates from a newborn girl in good health. The CDR3 region has the sequence CASSLASGRIADTQYF. The nucleotide sequence is TGTGCCAGCAGCTTAGCTAGCGGGAGGATTGCGGATACGCAGTATTTT.